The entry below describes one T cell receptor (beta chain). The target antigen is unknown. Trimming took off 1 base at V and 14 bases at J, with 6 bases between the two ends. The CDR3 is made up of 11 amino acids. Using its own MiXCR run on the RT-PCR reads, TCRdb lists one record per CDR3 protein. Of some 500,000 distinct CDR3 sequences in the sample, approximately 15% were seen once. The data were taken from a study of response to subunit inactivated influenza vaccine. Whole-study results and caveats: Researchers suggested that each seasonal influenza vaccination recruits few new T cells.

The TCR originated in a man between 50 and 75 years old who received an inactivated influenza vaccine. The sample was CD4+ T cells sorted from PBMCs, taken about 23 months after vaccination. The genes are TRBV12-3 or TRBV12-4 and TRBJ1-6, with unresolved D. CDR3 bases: TGTGCCAGCAGTTTAGGGCCCGCCCTCCACTTT. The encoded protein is CASSLGPALHF.